This TCR beta chain was sequenced for a study of blood T cell repertoires in COVID-19. Study as a whole: The study drew acute and convalescent COVID-19 samples from the United States, Italy and Spain.

Original processing methods: By means of reference gene primer amplification, nucleated cell counts were estimated. The data were produced by immunoSEQ multiplex PCR, yet TCRdb's version contains in-frame clones alone and is incomplete. That table supplies the V and J calls and clone size; D and trimming were determined from the DNA. This repertoire shows some 100,000 clones, 70% to 80% found once; its top ten account for about 6.6%. Germline V gene data show CDR1 as SNHLY and CDR2 as FYNNEI. The V end lost 4 bases, the J end lost 8 bases, and 17 bases lay between the germline ends. The CDR3 is made up of 15 amino acids.

The J gene is TRBJ2-2, the V gene TRBV2, with a possible D match to TRBD2 (6 bases). The sample was peripheral blood. This clonotype originated in an older man with acute or convalescent COVID-19. DNA of the CDR3: TGTGCCAGCAGTGGGGCGTGGAGGGCTCAGGGGGAGCTGTTTTTT. Translation: CASSGAWRAQGELFF.